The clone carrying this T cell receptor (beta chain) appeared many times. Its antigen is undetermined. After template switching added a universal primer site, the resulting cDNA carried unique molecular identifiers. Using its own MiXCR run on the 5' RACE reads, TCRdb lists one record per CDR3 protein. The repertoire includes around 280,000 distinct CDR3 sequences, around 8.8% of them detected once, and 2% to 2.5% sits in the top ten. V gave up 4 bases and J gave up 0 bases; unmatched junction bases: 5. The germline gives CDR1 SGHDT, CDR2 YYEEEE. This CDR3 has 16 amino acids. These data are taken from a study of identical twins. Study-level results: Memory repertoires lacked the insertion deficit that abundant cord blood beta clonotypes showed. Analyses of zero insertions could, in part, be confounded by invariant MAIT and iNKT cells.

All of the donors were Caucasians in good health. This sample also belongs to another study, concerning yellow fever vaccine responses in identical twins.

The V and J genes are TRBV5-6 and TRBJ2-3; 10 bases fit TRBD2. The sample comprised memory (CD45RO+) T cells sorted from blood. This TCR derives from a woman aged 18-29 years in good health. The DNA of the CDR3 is TGTGCCAGCAGCAAACGACTAGCGGGTAGCACAGATACGCAGTATTTT. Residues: CASSKRLAGSTDTQYF.